The 21 T cell receptor beta chains in this list originate from one sample, sequenced in a study of T cells in Graves' hyperthyroidism and ophthalmopathy. TCR beta CDR3 sequences were amplified from RNA transcripts. Primed by the HTBI set, a first-round RT-PCR was run on the TCR CDR3. TCRdb analysed the multiplex PCR reads with MiXCR anew, one entry per CDR3 protein. The data contain 90,000 to 120,000 distinct CDR3 sequences, roughly 15% of them singletons. Specimen: blood. These receptors originate from a woman in her forties or fifties with Graves' hyperthyroidism.

This clonotype occurred many times. In nucleotides, the CDR3 is TGCAGTGCTCAGGGCGGACAGGGGATGTACGAGCAGTACGTC. This translates into CSAQGGQGMYEQYV. This sequence joins TRBV20-1 and TRBJ2-7; 9 nucleotides line up with TRBD1. The CDR3 spans 14 residues. Germline V lookup: CDR1 DFQATT, CDR2 SNEGSKA (reference sequence). Trimming took 5 bases from V and 4 from J; bases not matched to a gene: 9.

In this sample, this clonotype turned up many times. The rearrangement joins TRBV27 to TRBJ2-7; 10 bases line up with TRBD2. Germline CDR1 is MNHEY and CDR2 is SMNVEV (reference sequence). V shed 7 bases, J shed 0 bases, and the junction held 9 bases outside the gene matches. There are 16 residues in the CDR3. CDR3 coding DNA: TGTGCCAGCACCTCCTGGTCTAGCGGGAGCTCCTACGAGCAGTACTTC. The encoded protein is CASTSWSSGSSYEQYF.

V usage is TRBV7-8 and J usage is TRBJ2-2; TRBD1 agrees at 7 bases. Germline V CDR1 and CDR2: SGHVS, FQNEAQ. The junction had 4 bases not matched to a gene; V was cut back by 5 bases and J by 7 bases. This CDR3 spans 13 amino acids. DNA of the CDR3: TGTGCCAGCAGCATCCGGGACAGCGGGGAGCTGTTTTTT. Protein product: CASSIRDSGELFF.

This clonotype has ten or more counts. The V gene is TRBV20-1, the J gene TRBJ2-3, with D tentatively TRBD2 (5 bases). Trimming shortened V by 6 bases and J by 2 bases, and 9 bases separated the two germline ends. The CDR3 loop spans 12 amino acids. Germline CDR1 is DFQATT and CDR2 is SNEGSKA (reference sequence). The CDR3 bases are TGCAGTGCGGGCGGGTTCACAGATACGCAGTATTTT. It specifies CSAGGFTDTQYF.

This rearrangement joins TRBV11-2 to TRBJ2-1; 7 bases match TRBD2. The CDR3 is 15 amino acids. The V gene's germline CDR1 is SGHAT and CDR2 FQNNGV. The ends lost 5 bases at V and 4 bases at J; junction bases unmatched: 8. In DNA form, the CDR3 reads TGTGCCAGCAGCCCGAGCGGGGTAAAGTACAATGAGCAGTTCTTC. Translation: CASSPSGVKYNEQFF.

The table lists this clonotype with many counts. The V and J genes are TRBV28 and TRBJ1-2; D perhaps matches TRBD1 (6 bases). The V end was cut by 5 bases, the J end by 0 bases, with 13 bases between. CDR1 is MDHEN and CDR2 is SYDVKM in the germline V gene. The CDR3 contains 15 residues. CDR3 sequence: CASSPTGRSNYGYTF. CDR3 DNA: TGTGCCAGCAGTCCCACAGGGCGATCTAACTATGGCTACACCTTC.

The table lists this clonotype with many counts. The CDR3 here is CATSRGSWTGRGQPQHF. The DNA of the CDR3 is TGTGCCACCAGCAGAGGATCCTGGACAGGGAGGGGTCAGCCCCAGCATTTT. The chain couples TRBV15 to TRBJ1-5; TRBD1 agrees at 8 bases. The CDR3 length is 17 residues. V lost 1 base to trimming and J lost 6 bases; unmatched junction nucleotides: 11. Germline V gene lookup returns CDR1 LNHNV and CDR2 YYDKDF (reference sequence).

This clonotype was found many times. The gene calls are TRBV5-1 and TRBJ2-7; 7 bases fit TRBD2. The CDR3 contains 16 residues. CDR1 and CDR2 (germline): SGHRS, YFSETQ. The V segment lost 0 bases and the J segment 5 bases; nucleotides outside the gene matches: 11. CDR3 sequence (DNA): TGCGCCAGCAGCTTGGGCTCGACTAGCCGGTCCCACGAGCAGTACTTC. It is translated as CASSLGSTSRSHEQYF. The complete variable domain, with remaining parts taken from reference TRBV5-1 and TRBJ2-7, reads KAGVTQTPRYLIKTRGQQVTLSCSPISGHRSVSWYQQTPGQGLQFLFEYFSETQRNKGNFPGRFSGRQFSNSRSEMNVSTLELGDSALYLCASSLGSTSRSHEQYFGPGTRLTVT.

This clonotype has a count of ten or more. The chain recombines TRBV11-2 with TRBJ1-1, with D unclear. V lost 1 base to trimming and J lost 8 bases, with 11 bases between them. CDR1 and CDR2 from the germline V gene are SGHAT and FQNNGV. The CDR3 is made up of 13 amino acids. The CDR3 is CASSLGGFGEAFF. The CDR3 coding sequence is TGTGCCAGCAGCTTAGGAGGGTTTGGGGAAGCTTTCTTT.

This clonotype was counted ten times or more. J is TRBJ2-2 and V is TRBV7-9, with 11 bases identical to TRBD2. Per germline, CDR1 SEHNR and CDR2 FQNEAQ (reference sequence). The trim removed 4 bases at V and 4 bases at J, leaving 5 bases unmatched. The CDR3 sequence is 16 residues long. The chain's CDR3 is CASSSTSGRPTGELFF. Here the CDR3 DNA reads TGTGCCAGCAGCTCCACTAGCGGGAGACCCACCGGGGAGCTGTTTTTT.

This clonotype was seen ten or more times. V is TRBV3-1 and J is TRBJ1-1; no firm D call. Germline CDR1 and CDR2: LGHDT and YNNKEL (reference sequence). This CDR3 comprises 13 residues. V dropped 1 base and J dropped 4 bases, with 7 bases sitting between them. Here the CDR3 reads CASSQAASTEAFF. For the CDR3, the DNA is TGTGCCAGCAGCCAAGCTGCCTCCACTGAAGCTTTCTTT.

The table lists this clonotype with many counts. This chain links TRBV30 with TRBJ1-6, with 7 bases matching TRBD1. Germline CDR1 is GTSNPN and CDR2 is SVGIG (reference sequence). The trim removed 8 bases at V and 7 bases at J, leaving 8 bases unmatched. The CDR3 consists of 13 residues. CDR3 DNA: TGTGCCCAGAGGGCAGGGGGAAATTCACCCCTCCACTTT. Protein sequence: CAQRAGGNSPLHF. Using reference TRBV30 and TRBJ1-6 for the parts outside the CDR3, the full variable domain is SQTIHQWPATLVQPVGSPLSLECTVEGTSNPNLYWYRQAAGRGLQLLFYSVGIGQISSEVPQNLSASRPQDRQFILSSKKLLLSDSGFYLCAQRAGGNSPLHFGNGTRLTVT.

This clonotype was seen repeatedly, ten times or more. The genes are TRBV10-3 and TRBJ2-3, with D unresolved. The CDR3 is 15 amino acids. The V end was cut by 2 bases, the J end by 6 bases, with 15 bases between. Per germline, CDR1 ENHRY and CDR2 SYGVKD. CDR3 bases: TGTGCCATCAGTGAGACGGAAAGGGTCACGGATACGCAGTATTTT. This encodes CAISETERVTDTQYF.

The sample holds a few counts of this clonotype. This chain connects TRBV27 to TRBJ1-1; possibly TRBD1 for D (5 bases). The CDR3 covers 14 residues. The germline CDR1 and CDR2 sequences are MNHEY and SMNVEV (reference sequence). V lost 3 bases and J 5 bases, leaving 13 bases between the germline ends. The CDR3 spells CASSFGGGVTEAFF. CDR3 sequence (DNA): TGTGCCAGCAGTTTTGGTGGGGGGGTAACTGAAGCTTTCTTT.

As DNA, the CDR3 is TGTGCCAGCAGCTTAGCGGGCCGACAGGGGGCTGGTGAAGCTTTCTTT. This encodes CASSLAGRQGAGEAFF. V gene TRBV7-6 combines with J gene TRBJ1-1; the match to TRBD1 covers 10 bases. This CDR3 is 16 amino acids long. J was trimmed by 7 bases and V by 0 bases; bases with no gene match: 8. CDR1 is SGHVS and CDR2 is FNYEAQ in the germline V gene. Using reference TRBV7-6 and TRBJ1-1 for the parts outside the CDR3, the full variable domain is GAGVSQSPRYKVTKRGQDVALRCDPISGHVSLYWYRQALGQGPEFLTYFNYEAQQDKSGLPNDRFSAERPEGSISTLTIQRTEQRDSAMYRCASSLAGRQGAGEAFFGQGTRLTVV.

This clonotype was observed at least ten times. The chain uses TRBV2 and TRBJ1-1, with unresolved D. V was clipped by 0 bases and J by 0 bases, with 11 bases between them. Germline lookup yields CDR1 SNHLY and CDR2 FYNNEI. This CDR3 is 16 amino acids long. CDR3 protein: CASSEAIVRMNTEAFF. The CDR3 DNA follows: TGTGCCAGCAGTGAAGCTATAGTGAGGATGAACACTGAAGCTTTCTTT.

V usage is TRBV2 and J usage is TRBJ1-2; D is undetermined. V lost 6 bases and J 4 bases, leaving 15 bases between the germline ends. The CDR3 loop spans 14 amino acids. The germline gives CDR1 SNHLY, CDR2 FYNNEI. The CDR3 DNA sequence: TGTGCCAGCAGAGACGACATCGCGGGCTATGGCTACACCTTC. It is translated as CASRDDIAGYGYTF.

The chain has TRBV27 and TRBJ2-1; 7 bases map to TRBD1. This CDR3 contains 16 residues. V lost 4 bases to trimming and J lost 0 bases; unmatched junction nucleotides: 6. CDR1 and CDR2 (germline): MNHEY, SMNVEV (reference sequence). CDR3 sequence: CASSSRQGRSYNEQFF. The CDR3 DNA reads as TGTGCCAGCAGTTCCCGACAGGGCCGCTCCTACAATGAGCAGTTCTTC.

This clonotype was found many times. The chain uses TRBV7-2 and TRBJ1-2; 7 nucleotides match TRBD1. Germline V gene sequence: CDR1 SGHTA, CDR2 FQGNSA. The CDR3 loop spans 13 amino acids. Trimming removed 8 bases from V and 0 bases from J; junction bases left unmatched: 3. The CDR3 DNA follows: TGTGCCAGCGAGACAGGGCCTAACTATGGCTACACCTTC. Residues: CASETGPNYGYTF.

This chain connects TRBV28 to TRBJ1-5, with D tentatively TRBD1 (6 bases). Germline V gene data show CDR1 as MDHEN and CDR2 as SYDVKM. This CDR3 is 18 amino acids long. The V and J ends lost 5 bases and 0 bases respectively, with 20 bases between them. The CDR3 reads CASSPQGLGLYSNQPQHF. In nucleotides, the CDR3 is TGTGCCAGCAGTCCCCAGGGGCTCGGACTGTATAGCAATCAGCCCCAGCATTTT.

The sample holds a few counts of this clonotype. J is TRBJ1-1 and V is TRBV6-1; a weak D match, TRBD1 (6 bases). Germline CDR1 MNHNS, CDR2 SASEGT. The CDR3 runs to 13 residues. V lost 6 bases, J lost 1 base, and 9 bases lay in between. The CDR3 DNA is TGTGCCAGCAGCGGACAGCCGAACACTGAAGCTTTCTTT. The encoded protein is CASSGQPNTEAFF.